This T cell receptor beta chain derives from a study of T cells in Graves' hyperthyroidism and ophthalmopathy. Study summary: Peripheral blood was taken when the disease was first diagnosed, before any treatment began.

Concerning this clonotype: Its specificity is not known.

Findings and limits, study-wide: Ophthalmopathy, as predicted by the model, came a median 6.5 months after the prediction.

Hyperthyroidism, newly diagnosed and lasting under 2 months, affected patients aged 18 to 65. Germline-derived CDR1 and CDR2 are DFQATT and SNEGSKA (reference sequence). V lost 3 bases, J lost 1 base, and 7 bases stayed unmatched. CDR3 length: 16 residues. Amplified TCR beta CDR3 regions derived from RNA transcripts. During a first-round RT-PCR of the TCR CDR3, the HTBI primer set was used. TCRdb fed the multiplex PCR reads into MiXCR, producing one record per CDR3 protein. In the table there are about 110,000 distinct CDR3 sequences, roughly 15% of which are singletons. Sequenced material: blood. The chain joins TRBV20-1 to TRBJ2-5; 11 bases map to TRBD2. The sequence was collected from a woman aged 45-65 years with Graves' hyperthyroidism. The CDR3 loop is CSASYTSGRTQETQYF. Written as DNA, the CDR3 is TGCAGTGCTAGCTACACTAGCGGGAGAACCCAAGAGACCCAGTACTTC.